The text below deals with one T cell receptor beta chain. Its antigen is currently unknown. Germline V gives CDR1 SGHTA, CDR2 FQGTGA. V was clipped by 4 bases and J by 5 bases, with 20 bases between them. CDR3 length: 16 amino acids. The table came from immunoSEQ multiplex PCR; TCRdb's copy has only in-frame clones and leaves some out. The table includes 77,000 or so clones, under 80% detected once. The data derive from a study of OX40 agonist ivuxolimab in advanced cancers. Findings and limits, study-wide: Certain nonresponders additionally had low normalized T-cell clonal expansion. Averaging showed that CD8+ T cells had more expanded clones than CD4+ did.

This sequence was found in an adult with an advanced solid tumor such as melanoma, head and neck, liver or kidney cancer. The chain uses TRBV7-3 and TRBJ2-5, with D perhaps given as TRBD1 or TRBD2 (5 bases each). The starting material was CD4+ or CD8+ T cells sorted from blood, obtained in a trial of the OX40 agonist ivuxolimab. Here the CDR3 DNA reads TGTGCCAGCAGCTCCGGGACCACGACAGAGGGGGAGACCCAGTACTTC. It encodes CASSSGTTTEGETQYF.